The T cell receptor (beta chain) under discussion was sequenced for a study of blood T cell repertoires in COVID-19. With 3 bases removed from V and 2 bases from J, the gap between germline ends came to 11 bases. The CDR3 is 14 amino acids. Germline CDR1 reads PRHDT; CDR2 reads FYEKMQ (reference sequence). Clones were read by immunoSEQ multiplex PCR, and TCRdb kept only the in-frame ones, dropping some. The sample records fewer than 250,000 clones, 83% being singletons. This clone appeared many times. The source material was peripheral blood. This receptor was obtained from a woman aged 45-60 years with acute or convalescent COVID-19. This rearrangement joins TRBV13 to TRBJ2-7; D possibly corresponds to TRBD2 (5 bases). The DNA for the CDR3 is TGTGCCAGCAGCTTGTGGAGGCAGGCCTACGAGCAGTACTTC. The encoded protein is CASSLWRQAYEQYF.